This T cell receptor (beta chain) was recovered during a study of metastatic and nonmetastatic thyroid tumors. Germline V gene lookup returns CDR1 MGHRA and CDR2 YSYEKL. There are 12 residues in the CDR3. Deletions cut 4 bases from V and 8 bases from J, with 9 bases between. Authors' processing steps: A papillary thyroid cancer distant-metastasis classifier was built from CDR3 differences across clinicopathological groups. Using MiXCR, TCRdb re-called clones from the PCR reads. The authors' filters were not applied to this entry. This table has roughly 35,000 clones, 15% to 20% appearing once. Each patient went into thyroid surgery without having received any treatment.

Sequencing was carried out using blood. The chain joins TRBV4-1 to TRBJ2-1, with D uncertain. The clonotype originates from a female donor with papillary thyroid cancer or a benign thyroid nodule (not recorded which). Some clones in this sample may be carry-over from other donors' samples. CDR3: CASSPSSDEQFF. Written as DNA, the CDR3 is TGCGCCAGCAGCCCTTCCTCCGATGAGCAGTTCTTC.